The source of this T cell receptor (beta chain) is a study of cytomegalovirus exposure and HLA in healthy donors (dated by TCRdb to 2016 to 2017). Broadly, across the study: The 650 to 800 repertoires of the first cohort and the approximately 110 validation repertoires were produced on the same platform, according to a later analysis. In addition to the first cohort of 666 subjects, a separate validation cohort of around 110 different subjects was used. The study aimed to test whether signatures of past pathogen exposure could be identified by cataloging public T cell receptors. To predict cytomegalovirus infection status, the study combined high-throughput TCR immunosequencing, statistical association of individual TCRs with disease status, and machine learning. Study-level results and caveats: Across donors, most TCR sequences were observed very rarely, whereas some public TCRs were present in many individuals. The validation cohort had no HLA typing available for a later analysis, so co-occurrence within that cohort was assessed over all 130 or so repertoires. In both the original and validation cohorts, the classifier was reported to diagnose cytomegalovirus status with high specificity and sensitivity. The study gave a list of more than 150 TCR beta chains associated with cytomegalovirus. The authors suggested that the approach could potentially be generalized to other disease states and immunological phenotypes. A few of the identified cytomegalovirus-associated TCR beta chains were confirmed in vitro to be specific for cytomegalovirus antigens. Of the cluster scores, 94% were above 0 in a later analysis, which found that TCRs clustered in the first cohort also tended to co-occur in the 120 or so validation repertoires.

The CDR3 numbers 14 residues from cysteine through phenylalanine. Left in the record is the CDR3 DNA by itself, 42 bases read in frame from the first base. The junction shows trimming of 0 bases on V and 4 bases on J, and the gene matches do not reach 2 bases of it. The germline V gene encodes CDR1 SGDLS and CDR2 YYNGEE. The donors belonged to the validation cohort of around 110 subjects, which was separate from the roughly 670-subject first cohort. Library prep was done by the immunoSEQ multiplex PCR assay. As for the authors' bioinformatics: A statistical classification framework was developed to diagnose cytomegalovirus status using the catalog of TCR beta chain sequences. This is the immuneACCESS table as TCRdb keeps it, with only in-frame sequences that have V and J called. A part of the clones is gone; compared with another copy, unresolved V genes explain less than half, and the rest is unexplained. That table gives V, J and clone size, and the DNA gave D and trimming. The sample table contains roughly 150,000 clones; only one count was recorded for nearly 90% of them. 10% to 13% of the sample rests with the top ten.

Of note for this clone: Its antigen has not been determined. Base qualities are not provided; no much larger clone lies one nucleotide away.

The receptor was isolated from a woman between 18 and 29 years old in good health and CMV-seropositive. The material sequenced was PBMCs. The chain couples TRBV9 to TRBJ1-1, with 8 central nucleotides matching TRBD1. The CDR3 protein sequence reads: CASSVGDRRTEAFF. The sequenced DNA: TGTGCCAGCAGCGTAGGGGACAGGCGCACTGAAGCTTTCTTT.